This T cell receptor beta chain was recorded in a study of OX40 agonist ivuxolimab in advanced cancers. Profiled with immunoSEQ multiplex PCR; TCRdb holds only in-frame clones, not every one. This sample carries 45,000 to 70,000 clones, 70% to 90% of them seen once, and the ten largest clones take roughly 0.9%. The CDR3 has 15 residues. V was trimmed by 1 base and J by 0 bases, leaving 10 bases between them. The germline CDR1 and CDR2 sequences are SGHRS and YFSETQ. This clone has a handful of counts. The TCR comes from an adult with an advanced solid tumor such as melanoma, head and neck, liver or kidney cancer. The sample was CD4+ or CD8+ T cells sorted from blood, taken in a trial of the OX40 agonist ivuxolimab. V gene TRBV5-1 combines with J gene TRBJ1-1; no firm D call. CDR3 nucleotide sequence: TGCGCCAGCAGCTTGAGGGTCAGCCTGAACACTGAAGCTTTCTTT. Its protein product is CASSLRVSLNTEAFF.